This is a list of T cell receptor beta chains from one sample in a study of cytomegalovirus exposure and HLA in healthy donors. Using immunoSEQ multiplex PCR, the repertoire was profiled, and TCRdb retains in-frame clones only, with some absent. The data hold about 260,000 clones, with 90% observed a single time. What was sequenced was PBMCs. The receptors originated from a woman in her twenties or thirties in good health and CMV-seronegative. Both conserved end residues are part of each CDR3. A D gene is named only where the DNA matches it firmly.

V | D | CDR3
TRBV19 | - | CASSIGGRSDEQYF
TRBV7-2 | - | CASSLTGGQPQHF
TRBV10-3 | - | CAIKPRDNSDETF
TRBV5-1 | - | CASSLAGTGELFF
TRBV4-3 | TRBD1 | CASSQEDRARTDTQYF
TRBV30 | - | CAWSGASGGTIYF
TRBV19 | - | CASSMRHSYEQYF
TRBV9 | - | CASRGEKSGTGELFF
TRBV18 | - | CASAGVGSYNEQFF
TRBV28 | TRBD2 | CASSLYGGGHYEQYF
TRBV7-3 | TRBD2 | CASSQGSSGISDTQYF
TRBV9 | TRBD2 | CASSVGTSGRAEEQFF
TRBV11-2 | - | CASSLDPNEQFF
TRBV20-1 | - | CSAGLQETQYF
TRBV27 | - | CASSLVAQSNQPQHF
TRBV14 | - | CASSQWDPTDTQYF
TRBV2 | - | CASSPTLYEKLFF
TRBV28 | - | CASRTDSYNEQFF
TRBV5-1 | - | CASLPGAGDTEAFF
TRBV7-6 | - | CASSSGQGLNTGELFF
TRBV5-1 | TRBD1 | CASSFGQGVTEAFF
TRBV5-1 | TRBD2 | CASSSQGRLAGDTQYF
TRBV19 | TRBD1 | CASGQGMNYGYTF
TRBV29-1 | TRBD1 | CSVEAGDRDYEQYF
TRBV28 | TRBD1 | CASRPTGTGNGNTIYF
TRBV6-1 | - | CASSEARQIQYF
TRBV11-2 | TRBD2 | CASSLVAGVTYNEQFF
TRBV29-1 | TRBD1 | CSVGRGTGYNEQFF
TRBV4-1 | - | CASSRGLGGTDTQYF
TRBV4-2 | TRBD1 | CASSHPGGGYTF
TRBV11-2 | TRBD1 | CASSRYRGANEKLFF
TRBV6-6 | TRBD1 | CASRYDRGGEKLFF
TRBV5-1 | - | CASSLDRAPYEQYF
TRBV15 | - | CATSRSREKLFF
TRBV4-3 | - | CASSQAQGGGTYEQYF
TRBV6-6 | TRBD1 | CASSSQGAGYEQYF
TRBV27 | - | CASSLSPVGAQPQHF